These 7 T cell receptor beta chains were all obtained from the same sample, sequenced in a study of T cells in pancreatic ductal adenocarcinoma. The repertoire was sequenced with immunoSEQ multiplex PCR; TCRdb's copy has only in-frame clones and lacks some. The table records about 97,000 clones, nearly 95% of them present only once. No neoadjuvant therapy was given to the selected pancreatic ductal adenocarcinoma patients before their surgery. Material for sequencing was PBMCs. The source is a human donor with pancreatic ductal adenocarcinoma.

The J gene is TRBJ2-7, the V gene TRBV30, with TRBD2 identical over 11 bases. Looked up from germline, CDR1 is GTSNPN and CDR2 is SVGIG (reference sequence). Trimming took 2 bases from V and 0 from J; bases not matched to a gene: 3. CDR3 length equals 15 residues. The CDR3 is CAWSFGLAGSYEQYF. The CDR3 nucleotides are TGTGCCTGGAGTTTCGGACTAGCGGGCTCCTACGAGCAGTACTTC. The complete variable domain, with remaining parts taken from reference TRBV30 and TRBJ2-7, reads SQTIHQWPATLVQPVGSPLSLECTVEGTSNPNLYWYRQAAGRGLQLLFYSVGIGQISSEVPQNLSASRPQDRQFILSSKKLLLSDSGFYLCAWSFGLAGSYEQYFGPGTRLTVT.

The chain is built from TRBV7-2 and TRBJ2-3; the match to TRBD1 covers 9 bases. Germline-derived CDR1 and CDR2 are SGHTA and FQGNSA. V shed 1 base, J shed 2 bases, and the junction held 4 bases outside the gene matches. The length of the CDR3 is 16 residues. CDR3 residues: CASSLVGQGPTDTQYF. Written as DNA, the CDR3 is TGTGCCAGCAGCTTAGTCGGACAGGGGCCCACAGATACGCAGTATTTT.

In its sample, this clone was seen once. V is TRBV12-5 and J is TRBJ2-5, with TRBD2 matching 12 bases. Germline V gene data show CDR1 as LGHNT and CDR2 as FRNRAP. The CDR3 is made up of 17 amino acids. V was pared by 1 base and J by 1 base, with 4 bases of the junction left unmatched. CDR3 residues: CASGLGLAGALQETQYF. The CDR3 coding sequence is TGTGCTAGTGGTTTGGGACTAGCGGGAGCCCTCCAAGAGACCCAGTACTTC.

The chain employs TRBV6-5 and TRBJ2-5; maybe TRBD1 (5 bases). This CDR3 is built from 16 residues. Trimming took 0 bases from V and 2 from J, leaving 13 bases between them. Germline assignment: CDR1 MNHEY and CDR2 SVGAGI. The CDR3 protein is CASSYSIRTSQETQYF. DNA of the CDR3: TGTGCCAGCAGTTACTCGATCCGGACATCTCAAGAGACCCAGTACTTC.

The chain combines TRBV6-6 with TRBJ2-1; 7 bases agree with TRBD2. The CDR3 runs to 16 residues. CDR1 is MNHNY and CDR2 is SVGAGI in the germline V gene (reference sequence). V gave up 4 bases and J gave up 5 bases; unmatched junction bases: 11. The CDR3 sequence is CASSSALAGENNEQFF. DNA for the CDR3: TGTGCCAGCAGTTCCGCCCTGGCGGGAGAGAACAATGAGCAGTTCTTC.

The gene calls are TRBV2 and TRBJ2-2; D is undetermined. From germline, CDR1 is SNHLY and CDR2 FYNNEI. V dropped 2 bases and J dropped 2 bases, with 9 bases sitting between them. CDR3 length: 15 residues. The DNA for the CDR3 is TGTGCCAGCAGTGAATGGAGAATAAACACCGGGGAGCTGTTTTTT. Encoded protein: CASSEWRINTGELFF.

This clone was picked up a small number of times. This chain connects TRBV30 to TRBJ2-3, with D possibly TRBD2 on 6 matching bases. Trimming stripped 3 bases from V and 4 bases from J, with 17 bases between. CDR3 length: 15 amino acids. Germline-derived CDR1 and CDR2 are GTSNPN and SVGIG (reference sequence). The CDR3 reads CAWSRDRGTADTQYF. CDR3 coding DNA: TGTGCCTGGAGCCGTGACCGAGGGACTGCAGATACGCAGTATTTT. The full variable domain, with the rest looked up from reference TRBV30 and TRBJ2-3, is SQTIHQWPATLVQPVGSPLSLECTVEGTSNPNLYWYRQAAGRGLQLLFYSVGIGQISSEVPQNLSASRPQDRQFILSSKKLLLSDSGFYLCAWSRDRGTADTQYFGPGTRLTVL.